This T cell receptor (beta chain) was found in a study of CD8 T cells in Susac syndrome. Of note for this clonotype: Its antigen remains unidentified.

Whole-study findings and limits: In Susac syndrome, CD8+ expansion was highest in TEMRA and active disease. The authors acknowledged that their TCR sequencing and HLA analysis involved a relatively small number of individuals.

CDR1 is SGDLS, CDR2 YYNGEE, per germline. Trimming cost V 0 bases and J 3 bases, with 13 bases left between them. The CDR3 spans 15 residues. A quantity of about 0.5 to 1 ug RNA underwent reverse transcription using random hexamers. The TCR beta CDR3 was amplified by immunoSEQ multiplex PCR across 54 Vbeta, 13 Jbeta. TCRdb passed the immunoSEQ multiplex PCR reads through MiXCR, listing each CDR3 protein once. This sample carries 80,000 to 95,000 distinct CDR3 sequences, over 85% of them seen once, and the ten largest clones take around 0.94%. TCR beta was sequenced from blood CD8+ and CD4+ T cells. The TCR sequence derives from a human donor with Susac syndrome. The sample taken for sequencing was CD8+ T cells from PBMCs. The rearrangement links TRBV9 to TRBJ2-7; TRBD1 might be the D (6 bases). The CDR3 sequence is CASSVGWAGVYEQYF. The CDR3 nucleotides read TGTGCCAGCAGCGTAGGGTGGGCAGGGGTCTACGAGCAGTACTTC. The whole variable domain, filled in from reference TRBV9 and TRBJ2-7, reads DSGVTQTPKHLITATGQRVTLRCSPRSGDLSVYWYQQSLDQGLQFLIQYYNGEERAKGNILERFSAQQFPDLHSELNLSSLELGDSALYFCASSVGWAGVYEQYFGPGTRLTVT.